The 30 T cell receptor beta chains reported below all come from one sample, sequenced in a study of blood T cell repertoires in COVID-19. TCRdb keeps only in-frame clones here, not all; method: immunoSEQ multiplex PCR. Of about 350,000 clones in the sample, roughly 90% were seen once. The sequenced sample was peripheral blood. The receptor set was obtained from an older woman with COVID-19, enrolled during active disease.

The CDR3 is CASSGPGGEKLFF. The CDR3 bases are TGCGCCAGCTCCGGGCCAGGGGGTGAAAAACTGTTTTTT. The V and J genes are TRBV5-1 and TRBJ1-4; 7 bases agree with TRBD1. The CDR3 spans 13 residues. The J segment lost 7 bases and the V segment lost 7 bases, leaving 7 bases of the junction unmatched. Germline V gene lookup returns CDR1 SGHRS and CDR2 YFSETQ.

About this clone: Distinct nucleotide sequences in the sample also encode this CDR3. This rearrangement joins TRBV29-1 to TRBJ1-6; TRBD1 matches 11 bases. Germline CDR1 reads SQVTM; CDR2 reads ANQGSEA. The V and J ends lost 6 bases and 10 bases, in that order; junction bases with no gene match: 5. The CDR3 loop spans 13 amino acids. This CDR3 reads CSVGQGAGSPLHF. The DNA for the CDR3 is TGCAGCGTAGGACAGGGGGCTGGGTCACCCCTCCACTTT.

This clone has a single count. The chain employs TRBV11-3 and TRBJ1-4, with a weak D call TRBD1 (6 bases). CDR3 length: 16 residues. The V end was cut by 1 base, the J end by 3 bases, with 12 bases between. The V gene's germline CDR1 is SGHNT and CDR2 YENEEA. Here the CDR3 reads CASSLGRGQANEKLFF. Here the CDR3 DNA reads TGTGCCAGCAGCTTAGGCAGGGGCCAGGCTAATGAAAAACTGTTTTTT.

The CDR3: CASTYITTEGANEKLFF. The DNA of the CDR3 is TGTGCCAGTACATACATCACCACGGAGGGAGCTAATGAAAAACTGTTTTTT. This chain joins TRBV19 and TRBJ1-4; D ambiguous. The CDR3 is 17 residues long. Trimming shortened V by 7 bases and J by 3 bases, and 21 bases separated the two germline ends. Germline CDR1 and CDR2: LNHDA and SQIVND (reference sequence).

The rearrangement links TRBV7-9 to TRBJ1-1; no reliable D call. The germline CDR1 and CDR2 sequences are SEHNR and FQNEAQ (reference sequence). Deletions cut 1 base from V and 1 base from J, with 10 bases between. The CDR3 is 15 residues long. CDR3 sequence: CASSLGARPNTEAFF. CDR3 bases: TGTGCCAGCAGCTTAGGGGCCAGGCCGAACACTGAAGCTTTCTTT.

The rearrangement joins TRBV2 to TRBJ2-7; D uncertain. Germline CDR1 and CDR2: SNHLY and FYNNEI. The V and J ends lost 4 bases and 4 bases respectively, with 8 bases between them. This CDR3 contains 12 residues. The CDR3 loop reads CASSVSIYEQYF. CDR3 nucleotide sequence: TGTGCCAGCAGTGTTTCCATTTACGAGCAGTACTTC.

The chain employs TRBV28 and TRBJ1-1, with D maybe TRBD1 (5 bases). Per the germline V gene, CDR1 is MDHEN and CDR2 is SYDVKM. With 4 bases removed from V and 10 bases from J, the gap between germline ends came to 13 bases. The CDR3 is 12 residues long. CDR3 sequence: CASSSVGRGAFF. In nucleotides, the CDR3 is TGTGCCAGCAGTTCCGTGGGGCGCGGAGCTTTCTTT. Looking up the rest from reference TRBV28 and TRBJ1-1 gives the full variable domain: DVKVTQSSRYLVKRTGEKVFLECVQDMDHENMFWYRQDPGLGLRLIYFSYDVKMKEKGDIPEGYSVSREKKERFSLILESASTNQTSMYLCASSSVGRGAFFGQGTRLTVV.

This clone appeared once. V gene TRBV19 combines with J gene TRBJ1-1; TRBD1 agrees at 7 bases. CDR3 size: 14 residues. Germline V lookup: CDR1 LNHDA, CDR2 SQIVND (reference sequence). Germline trimming cut 3 bases from V and 6 bases from J; bases unmatched to any gene: 7. Here the CDR3 reads CASSIQGELAEAFF. The CDR3 DNA follows: TGTGCCAGTAGTATCCAGGGGGAATTGGCTGAAGCTTTCTTT. Together with reference TRBV19 and TRBJ1-1, the CDR3 gives the full variable domain: DGGITQSPKYLFRKEGQNVTLSCEQNLNHDAMYWYRQDPGQGLRLIYYSQIVNDFQKGDIAEGYSVSREKKESFPLTVTSAQKNPTAFYLCASSIQGELAEAFFGQGTRLTVV.

V usage is TRBV7-9 and J usage is TRBJ1-1, with 7 nucleotides matching TRBD1. The CDR3 totals 15 residues. The V and J ends lost 2 bases and 3 bases, in that order; junction bases with no gene match: 6. The V gene's germline CDR1 is SEHNR and CDR2 FQNEAQ (reference sequence). The CDR3 here is CASSLTTRGHTEAFF. Here the CDR3 DNA reads TGTGCCAGCAGCTTAACGACTAGGGGGCACACTGAAGCTTTCTTT.

The chain recombines TRBV18 with TRBJ1-1, with 10 bases aligning to TRBD1. The CDR3 has 16 residues. The J segment lost 1 base and the V segment lost 1 base, leaving 3 bases of the junction unmatched. Germline loops: CDR1 KGHSH, CDR2 LQKENI. The CDR3 DNA is TGTGCCAGCTCACCACGGGGACAGGGGAGGAACACTGAAGCTTTCTTT. Its translation: CASSPRGQGRNTEAFF.

The chain employs TRBV5-1 and TRBJ1-2; TRBD1 is a possible D gene (6 bases). V gave up 0 bases and J gave up 4 bases, with 13 bases separating them. This CDR3 is built from 15 residues. Germline CDR1 reads SGHRS; CDR2 reads YFSETQ. The CDR3, as DNA: TGCGCCAGCAGCTTGGGGGACACTGCCCGCTATGGCTACACCTTC. Amino acid sequence: CASSLGDTARYGYTF.

The chain links TRBV12-3 or TRBV12-4 to TRBJ1-3, with D perhaps TRBD1 (5 bases). The CDR3 extends over 13 amino acids. The V gene lost 5 bases and the J gene lost 4 bases, with 9 bases spanning the gap. In DNA, the CDR3 is TGTGCCAGCAGTAGGGGCCCGGGAAACACCATATATTTT. It encodes CASSRGPGNTIYF.

This clone was observed a single time. The chain is built from TRBV1 and TRBJ2-3; TRBD2, the D gene given by the table, was not confirmed from the DNA. TRBV1 is a pseudogene segment. CDR3 length: 13 residues. The CDR3: CTSRGSGGDTQYF. For the CDR3, the DNA is TGCACCAGCAGAGGTAGTGGAGGAGATACGCAGTATTTT.

CDR3 nucleotide sequence: TGTGCCAGCAGCTTGGGACAGGGGGTATTCAATGAGCAGTTCTTC. It specifies CASSLGQGVFNEQFF. V gene TRBV11-3 combines with J gene TRBJ2-1; 11 nucleotides match TRBD1. The V and J ends lost 3 bases and 6 bases, in that order; junction bases with no gene match: 4. CDR3 length equals 15 residues. CDR1 is SGHNT and CDR2 is YENEEA in the germline V gene.

The gene calls are TRBV7-3 and TRBJ2-5; 8 bases are a match to TRBD1. J was trimmed by 4 bases and V by 2 bases; bases with no gene match: 6. This CDR3 has 15 amino acids. CDR1 is SGHTA, CDR2 FQGTGA, per germline. The CDR3 DNA reads as TGTGCCAGCAGCTTACTTGGACAGGGTGGAGAGACCCAGTACTTC. Its protein is CASSLLGQGGETQYF.

This clone was seen ten or more times. The rearrangement uses TRBV7-3 and TRBJ2-7, with TRBD2 matching over 11 bases. The junction had 0 bases not matched to a gene; V was cut back by 2 bases and J by 3 bases. CDR3 length: 14 amino acids. The germline V gene encodes CDR1 SGHTA and CDR2 FQGTGA. CDR3: CASSLLAGGYEQYF. Here the CDR3 DNA reads TGTGCCAGCAGCTTACTAGCGGGGGGCTACGAGCAGTACTTC.

In the case of this clone: The identical CDR3 is also encoded by other nucleotide sequences in the sample. This rearrangement joins TRBV5-1 to TRBJ2-2, with D perhaps matching TRBD1 (5 bases). Germline-derived CDR1 and CDR2 are SGHRS and YFSETQ. The CDR3 runs 13 residues. The V end was cut by 2 bases, the J end by 5 bases, with 7 bases between. CDR3 nucleotide sequence: TGCGCCAGCAGCTTTCAGGGAACCGGGGAGCTGTTTTTT. Translation: CASSFQGTGELFF.

A note on this clone: No conserved phenylalanine or tryptophan is present at the end of the CDR3, so a read error is the likely explanation. The DNA is omitted, as the CDR3 cannot be located on it reliably, and the CDR3 follows TCRdb's listing. This chain uses TRBV13 with TRBJ1-4; the table's D gene call, TRBD1, was not cross checked with the DNA. Including both end residues, the CDR3 is 12 amino acids long. Germline CDR1 is PRHDT and CDR2 is FYEKMQ (reference sequence). The chain's CDR3 is CASSFKGASPFV.

To note about this clone: The junction departs from the called germline gene at one end, perhaps through a read error. J is TRBJ2-7 and V is TRBV18; tentatively, D is TRBD2 (7 bases). Germline CDR1 reads KGHSH; CDR2 reads LQKENI. This CDR3 is 16 amino acids long. The CDR3 DNA sequence: TGTGCCAGCTCACCAATGGCGGCGGGGGCCTCCCACGAGCAGTACTTC. Translation gives CASSPMAAGASHEQYF.

Regarding this clone: Other DNA sequences in the sample encode the same CDR3. The chain combines TRBV18 with TRBJ1-1; D unclear. This CDR3 is built from 13 residues. The germline CDR1 and CDR2 sequences are KGHSH and LQKENI. Trimming took 6 bases from V and 0 from J, leaving 8 bases between them. The CDR3 DNA is TGTGCCAGCTCCCCCTCCTTGAACACTGAAGCTTTCTTT. As protein: CASSPSLNTEAFF.

The V and J genes are TRBV5-6 and TRBJ1-2; D is undetermined. With 4 bases removed from V and 6 bases from J, the gap between germline ends came to 16 bases. The CDR3 loop spans 14 amino acids. Germline V CDR1 and CDR2: SGHDT, YYEEEE. The CDR3 nucleotides are TGTGCCAGCAGCCCATTAGGGCGGCGGGATGGCTACACCTTC. This encodes CASSPLGRRDGYTF.

V usage is TRBV19 and J usage is TRBJ1-4; TRBD1 is a possible D gene (6 bases). V lost 6 bases, J lost 8 bases, and 22 bases lay in between. Germline CDR1 is LNHDA and CDR2 is SQIVND (reference sequence). This CDR3 has 16 amino acids. The CDR3 is CASRGPWGQGKEKLFF. CDR3 nucleotides: TGTGCCAGTAGAGGGCCTTGGGGGCAGGGAAAGGAAAAACTGTTTTTT.

V gene TRBV18 combines with J gene TRBJ1-1, with a possible D match to TRBD1 (5 bases). V was pared by 5 bases and J by 6 bases, with 13 bases between. The length of the CDR3 is 13 residues. Looked up from germline, CDR1 is KGHSH and CDR2 is LQKENI. DNA of the CDR3: TGTGCCAGCTCAACAACCCTAGGGGCTGAAGCTTTCTTT. As protein: CASSTTLGAEAFF.

There are a few counts of this clone. The chain joins TRBV18 to TRBJ1-2; D unclear. The germline gives CDR1 KGHSH, CDR2 LQKENI. The CDR3 consists of 14 residues. The V end lost 3 bases, the J end lost 2 bases, and 10 bases lay between the germline ends. The CDR3 nucleotides are TGTGCCAGCTCACCGCTTGGGGAGAACTATGGCTACACCTTC. It translates to CASSPLGENYGYTF.

For the CDR3, the DNA is TGTGCCATCAGTGAGGGGCAGGGGCGATACTACGAGCAGTACTTC. This encodes CAISEGQGRYYEQYF. The chain links TRBV10-3 to TRBJ2-7, with D maybe TRBD1 (6 bases). V was clipped by 2 bases and J by 3 bases, with 14 bases between them. The CDR3 runs 15 residues. CDR1 and CDR2 from the germline V gene are ENHRY and SYGVKD.

In this sample, this clone turned up once. The chain couples TRBV20-1 to TRBJ2-3; 7 bases agree with TRBD2. Germline CDR1 DFQATT, CDR2 SNEGSKA (reference sequence). Trimming took 3 bases from V and 5 from J; bases not matched to a gene: 8. This CDR3 contains 14 residues. The CDR3 region has the DNA TGCAGTGCTAGTCGCGGCGGGGGAGGAGATACGCAGTATTTT. Translating it yields CSASRGGGGDTQYF.

This clone has a single count. The chain links TRBV6-5 to TRBJ2-1; 8 nucleotides agree with TRBD2. Germline V gives CDR1 MNHEY, CDR2 SVGAGI. V dropped 2 bases and J dropped 4; count of bases not matched to a gene: 7. The CDR3 is made up of 16 amino acids. The CDR3: CASSYDGGAVYNEQFF. CDR3 nucleotide sequence: TGTGCCAGCAGTTACGACGGGGGGGCAGTTTACAATGAGCAGTTCTTC.

V usage is TRBV14 and J usage is TRBJ1-2, with D possibly matching TRBD1 (6 bases). CDR1 is SGHDN and CDR2 is FVKESK in the germline V gene. The V end was cut by 6 bases, the J end by 3 bases, with 17 bases between. The CDR3 consists of 15 residues. The CDR3 DNA reads as TGTGCCAGCAGGCTATCGGGGGGCCCGGACTATGGCTACACCTTC. The encoded protein is CASRLSGGPDYGYTF. Full variable domain (missing parts from reference TRBV14 and TRBJ1-2): EAGVTQFPSHSVIEKGQTVTLRCDPISGHDNLYWYRRVMGKEIKFLLHFVKESKQDESGMPNNRFLAERTGGTYSTLKVQPAELEDSGVYFCASRLSGGPDYGYTFGSGTRLTVV.

The chain links TRBV27 to TRBJ1-4; possibly TRBD1 for D (6 bases). The CDR3 sequence is 15 residues long. CDR1 is MNHEY and CDR2 is SMNVEV in the germline V gene (reference sequence). V was shortened by 11 bases and J by 4 bases, with 20 bases between the two germline ends. CDR3 residues: CAPAVRTAFNEKLFF. CDR3 coding DNA: TGTGCCCCAGCAGTAAGGACAGCCTTTAATGAAAAACTGTTTTTT. Using reference TRBV27 and TRBJ1-4 for the parts outside the CDR3, the full variable domain is EAQVTQNPRYLITVTGKKLTVTCSQNMNHEYMSWYRQDPGLGLRQIYYSMNVEVTDKGDVPEGYKVSRKEKRNFPLILESPSPNQTSLYFCAPAVRTAFNEKLFFGSGTQLSVL.

This clone showed up just a few times. The V call is TRBV5-1, the J call TRBJ1-6; D ambiguous. Germline CDR1 SGHRS, CDR2 YFSETQ. Trimming took off 0 bases at V and 10 bases at J, with 11 bases between the two ends. The CDR3 runs 14 residues. Here the CDR3 reads CASSLGQVPSPLHF. DNA for the CDR3: TGCGCCAGCAGCTTGGGGCAGGTACCCTCACCCCTCCACTTT.